This T cell receptor beta chain was sequenced during a study of T cell responses to AZD1222 COVID-19 vaccine. Study results and limitations: It should be noted that donors were predominantly white British and more often female, and clonal diversity was possibly underestimated. Nearly half of spike-specific TCRs reportedly target unmutated variant regions. Baseline serology detected seropositivity in only six or seven AZD1222 recipients.

The germline V gene has CDR1 SEHNR and CDR2 FQNEAQ (reference sequence). V lost 6 bases, J lost 7 bases, and 19 bases lay in between. The CDR3 has 14 residues. Sequenced by immunoSEQ multiplex PCR; TCRdb stores in-frame clones only, minus some. The profile shows 110,000 or so clones, 90% to 95% of them singletons. On this clone: The antigen is unknown.

The source was peripheral blood, collected on day 0 of AZD1222 vaccination. This clonotype was obtained from an adult in good health. The chain links TRBV7-9 to TRBJ2-7; TRBD2 might be the D (6 bases). The CDR3 loop is CASSRDSIRGEQYF. In nucleotides, the CDR3 is TGTGCCAGCAGTCGGGACTCCATCCGAGGGGAGCAGTACTTC.